These T cell receptor beta chains were read from a single sample in a study of control samples from healthy donors and cancer patients. The repertoire was sequenced with immunoSEQ multiplex PCR; TCRdb's copy has only in-frame clones and lacks some. In the table there are under 200,000 clones, 80% to 95% of which are singletons. Input material: blood. All receptors derive from a woman between 25 and 40 years old in good health. Each CDR3 is given with its conserved first and last residue. D genes are given only for firm matches.

CASSLEVGPQHF | TRBV28 | 12 | TRBJ1-5 | NA
CASSRDRGGTDTQYF | TRBV5-6 | 15 | TRBJ2-3 | TRBD1
CASSLLQVNGELFF | TRBV28 | 14 | TRBJ2-2 | NA
CASSSPGTSVNEQFF | TRBV9 | 15 | TRBJ2-1 | TRBD2
CSASFPGGMLDEQFF | TRBV20-1 | 15 | TRBJ2-1 | NA
CASSQEGAREGGDTQYF | TRBV4-2 | 17 | TRBJ2-3 | TRBD2
CASSLLWTGQGETQYF | TRBV27 | 16 | TRBJ2-5 | TRBD1
CASSFKEGMNTEAFF | TRBV28 | 15 | TRBJ1-1 | NA
CASSIFSLGTEAFF | TRBV19 | 14 | TRBJ1-1 | NA
CASSVQGDNQPQHF | TRBV19 | 14 | TRBJ1-5 | TRBD1
CASRSPGTGMIGYTF | TRBV28 | 15 | TRBJ1-2 | TRBD1
CASSSPGRTNEKLFF | TRBV5-5 | 15 | TRBJ1-4 | NA
CASRWGQGTYEQYF | TRBV5-8 | 14 | TRBJ2-7 | TRBD1
CASSLTLAGIYNEQFF | TRBV28 | 16 | TRBJ2-1 | TRBD2
CASSPRTSTDTQYF | TRBV18 | 14 | TRBJ2-3 | NA
CASSAIGPSDDEQFF | TRBV6-5 | 15 | TRBJ2-1 | NA
CASSRSGRSHNEQFF | TRBV5-1 | 15 | TRBJ2-1 | TRBD2
CASSPRLAGEDTQYF | TRBV5-1 | 15 | TRBJ2-3 | TRBD2
CASSLRRMESPLHF | TRBV28 | 14 | TRBJ1-6 | NA
CASSLDRGIWNEQFF | TRBV7-2 | 15 | TRBJ2-1 | TRBD1
CASSLAILAGELFF | TRBV7-2 | 14 | TRBJ2-2 | NA
CASSLENSYEQYF | TRBV5-1 | 13 | TRBJ2-7 | NA
CSARAVYGYTF | TRBV20-1 | 11 | TRBJ1-2 | NA
CAISENPDRANQPQHF | TRBV10-3 | 16 | TRBJ1-5 | TRBD1
CATSRDGWGTGELFF | TRBV15 | 15 | TRBJ2-2 | NA
CASSAGTSGRETQYF | TRBV2 | 15 | TRBJ2-5 | TRBD2
CASSQPPGRVDTQYF | TRBV7-9 | 15 | TRBJ2-3 | NA
CASSLAGQPHSGNTIYF | TRBV27 | 17 | TRBJ1-3 | TRBD1
CATSRVVGGGAYGYTF | TRBV15 | 16 | TRBJ1-2 | NA
CASSLASTFYGYTF | TRBV5-1 | 14 | TRBJ1-2 | NA
CASSSRQGLGEQYF | TRBV11-2 | 14 | TRBJ2-7 | TRBD1
CASSPRAGLAGIYEQFF | TRBV7-9 | 17 | TRBJ2-1 | TRBD2
CASSMGGSSYEQYF | TRBV19 | 14 | TRBJ2-7 | TRBD2
CASSLESALQYEQYF | TRBV11-2 | 15 | TRBJ2-7 | NA
CASSQGTFSYEQYF | TRBV3-1/TRBV3-2 | 14 | TRBJ2-7 | NA
CAWSVLFSGAGETQYF | TRBV30 | 16 | TRBJ2-5 | NA
CASSPGGKDTEAFF | TRBV28 | 14 | TRBJ1-1 | TRBD1
CASRADRDYEQYF | TRBV7-9 | 13 | TRBJ2-7 | NA
CAISELLVVRSGNTIYF | TRBV10-3 | 17 | TRBJ1-3 | NA
CASSQLGTDTQYF | TRBV3-1/TRBV3-2 | 13 | TRBJ2-3 | NA
CARKRGVGYEQFF | TRBV14 | 13 | TRBJ2-1 | TRBD2
CASGRDRSYEQYF | TRBV28 | 13 | TRBJ2-7 | NA
CASSYSGGAQYF | TRBV6-5 | 12 | TRBJ2-7 | NA